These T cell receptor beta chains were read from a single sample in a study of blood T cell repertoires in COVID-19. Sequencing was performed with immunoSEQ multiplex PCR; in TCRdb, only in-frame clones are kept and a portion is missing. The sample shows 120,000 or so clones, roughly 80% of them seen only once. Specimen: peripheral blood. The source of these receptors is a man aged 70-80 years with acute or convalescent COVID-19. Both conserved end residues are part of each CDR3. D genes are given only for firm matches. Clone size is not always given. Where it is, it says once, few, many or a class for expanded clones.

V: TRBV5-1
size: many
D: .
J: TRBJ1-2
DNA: TGCGCCAGCAGAGAGACAGACTATGGCTACACCTTC
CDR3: CASRETDYGYTF

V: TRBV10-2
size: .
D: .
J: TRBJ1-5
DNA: TGCGCCAGCAGTGAGTCTCAGGGTTGGCAGCCCCAGCATTTT
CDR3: CASSESQGWQPQHF

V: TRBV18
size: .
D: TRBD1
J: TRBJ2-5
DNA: TGTGCCAGCTCACCACCTTACAGGGGTAGGGAGACCCAGTACTTC
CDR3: CASSPPYRGRETQYF

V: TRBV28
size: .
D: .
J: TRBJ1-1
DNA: TGTGCCAGCAGGTTCGGGGGGCACACTGAAGCTTTCTTT
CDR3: CASRFGGHTEAFF

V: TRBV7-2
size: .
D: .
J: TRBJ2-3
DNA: TGTGCCAGCAGCATTAGCCCGATCACAGATACGCAGTATTTT
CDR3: CASSISPITDTQYF

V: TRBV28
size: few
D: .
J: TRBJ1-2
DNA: TGTGCCAGCAGTTTAGGGCAGGGGAACTATGGCTACACCTTC
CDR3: CASSLGQGNYGYTF

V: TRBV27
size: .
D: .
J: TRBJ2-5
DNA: TGTGCCAGCAGTCCTACCGCTTCGCGGGTCGGGTACTTC
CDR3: CASSPTASRVGYF

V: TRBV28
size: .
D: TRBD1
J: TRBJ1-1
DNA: TGTGCCAGCAGCTTAGCCAGGGGGGCCAAGAACACTGAAGCTTTCTTT
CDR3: CASSLARGAKNTEAFF

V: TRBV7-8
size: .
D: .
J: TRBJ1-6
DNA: TGTGCCAGCAGCCAGGACAGTGGTGATTCACCCCTCCACTTT
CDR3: CASSQDSGDSPLHF

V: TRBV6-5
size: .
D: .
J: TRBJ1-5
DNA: TGTGCCAGCTGCCGGGCAGGGCGGCCTCAGCCCCAGCATTTT
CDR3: CASCRAGRPQPQHF

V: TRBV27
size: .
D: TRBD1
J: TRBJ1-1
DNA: TGTGCCAGCAGTTTATCGGGGACAGGGAACACTGAAGCTTTCTTT
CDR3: CASSLSGTGNTEAFF

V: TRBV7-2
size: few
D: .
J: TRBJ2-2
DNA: TGTGCCAGCAGGCCGGTGACTTGGTTCGCCGGGGAGCTGTTTTTT
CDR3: CASRPVTWFAGELFF

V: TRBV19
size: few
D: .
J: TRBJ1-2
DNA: TGTGCCAGTAGTCGGAGACGGAACTATGGCTACACCTTC
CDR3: CASSRRRNYGYTF

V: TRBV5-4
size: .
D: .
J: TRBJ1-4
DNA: TGTGCCAGCAGCTTGGAGGGGGGGGCGTTGGCTAATGAAAAACTGTTTTTT
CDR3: CASSLEGGALANEKLFF

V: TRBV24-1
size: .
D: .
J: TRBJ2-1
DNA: TGTGCCACCAGTGGAGGGGGCAATGAGCAGTTCTTC
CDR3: CATSGGGNEQFF

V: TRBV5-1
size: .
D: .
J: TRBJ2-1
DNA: TGCGCCAGCAGCTTGCAACAGGTCAGCAATGAGCAGTTCTTC
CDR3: CASSLQQVSNEQFF

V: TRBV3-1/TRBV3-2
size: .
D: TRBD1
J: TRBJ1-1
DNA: TGTGCCAGCAGCTATCCCGGGACAGGGGGCTCGGGAGCTTTCTTT
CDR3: CASSYPGTGGSGAFF

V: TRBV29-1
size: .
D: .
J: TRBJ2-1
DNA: TGCAGCGTGCTGAACAACTACAATGAGCAGTTCTTC
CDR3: CSVLNNYNEQFF

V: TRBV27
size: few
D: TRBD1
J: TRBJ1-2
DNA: TGTGCCAGCAGTGCCAAATTGACAGGGAGCTGGGACTATGGCTACACCTTC
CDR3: CASSAKLTGSWDYGYTF

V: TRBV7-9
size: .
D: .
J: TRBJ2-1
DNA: TGTGCCAGCAGCTTTGCCAGGTGGTCCCTGCATGAGCAGTTCTTC
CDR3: CASSFARWSLHEQFF

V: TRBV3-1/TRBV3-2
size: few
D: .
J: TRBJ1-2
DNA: TGTGCCAGCGGCGGGGGCCGCTATGGCTACACCTTC
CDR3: CASGGGRYGYTF

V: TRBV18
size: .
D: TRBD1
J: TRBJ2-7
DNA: TGTGCCAGCTCACCAGGGACAGCTCCCTACGAGCAGTACTTC
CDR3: CASSPGTAPYEQYF

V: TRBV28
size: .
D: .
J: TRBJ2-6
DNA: TGTGCCAGCAGAAGCGGGGCCAACGTCCTGACTTTC
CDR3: CASRSGANVLTF

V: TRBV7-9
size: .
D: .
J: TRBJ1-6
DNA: TGTGCCAGCAGCTCCCAGGTGAATTCACCCCTCCACTTT
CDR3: CASSSQVNSPLHF

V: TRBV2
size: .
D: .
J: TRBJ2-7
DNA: TGTGCCAGCAGTGAAGCTATCTCCTACGAGCAGTACTTC
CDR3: CASSEAISYEQYF

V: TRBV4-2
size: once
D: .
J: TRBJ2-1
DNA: TGTGCCAGCAGCCAGGGAGTTGGCGGGGCTTTCAATGAGCAGTTCTTC
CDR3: CASSQGVGGAFNEQFF

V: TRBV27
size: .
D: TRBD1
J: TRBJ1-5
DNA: TGTGCCAGCCGGTTAACAGGGGGCGATCAGCCCCAGCATTTT
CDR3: CASRLTGGDQPQHF

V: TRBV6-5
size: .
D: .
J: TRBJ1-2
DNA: TGTGCCAGCAGTTACAGGGAGGGTGGCTACACCTTC
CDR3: CASSYREGGYTF

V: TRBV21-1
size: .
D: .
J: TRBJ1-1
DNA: TGTGCCAGCAGCAAAGTTCAGGGGGCGATTCGGTACGCTGAAGCTTTCTTT
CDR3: CASSKVQGAIRYAEAFF

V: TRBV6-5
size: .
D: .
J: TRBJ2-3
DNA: TGTGCCAGCAGGGATGAGCGGAGTTACACAGATACGCAGTATTTT
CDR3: CASRDERSYTDTQYF

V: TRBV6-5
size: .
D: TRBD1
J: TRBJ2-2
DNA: TGTGCCAGCAGTTACTCTGGACAGGTTAACACCGGGGAGCTGTTTTTT
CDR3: CASSYSGQVNTGELFF

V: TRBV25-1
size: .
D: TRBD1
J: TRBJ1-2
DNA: TGTGCCAGCAGTGAAGGGTGGACAGGGGGTTTGCATGGCTACACCTTC
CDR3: CASSEGWTGGLHGYTF

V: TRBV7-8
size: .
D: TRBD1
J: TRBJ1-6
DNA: TGTGCCAGCAGCCTGGGGACAGCCGGTTTGAATTCACCCCTCCACTTT
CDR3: CASSLGTAGLNSPLHF

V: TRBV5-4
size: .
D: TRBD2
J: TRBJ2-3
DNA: TGTGCCAGCAGCTTGGCCGGGGGGGGCCCTGCAGATACGCAGTATTTT
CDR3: CASSLAGGGPADTQYF

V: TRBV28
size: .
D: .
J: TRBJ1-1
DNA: TGTGCCAGCAGTTTTATCCGGGGGGCCGGGAACACTGAAGCTTTCTTT
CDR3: CASSFIRGAGNTEAFF

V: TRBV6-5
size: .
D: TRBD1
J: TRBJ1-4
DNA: TGTGCCAGCAGCAGGGGGCAGGGAGTAAATGAAAAACTGTTTTTT
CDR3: CASSRGQGVNEKLFF

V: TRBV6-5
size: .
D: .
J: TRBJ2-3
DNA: TGTGCCAGCAGCCTTGACAGTTCATCAGATACGCAGTATTTT
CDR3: CASSLDSSSDTQYF

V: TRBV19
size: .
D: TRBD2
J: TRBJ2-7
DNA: TGTGCCAGTAGTCCGGGACTAGCTAGCGAGCAGTACTTC
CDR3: CASSPGLASEQYF

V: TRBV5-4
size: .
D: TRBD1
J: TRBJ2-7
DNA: TGTGCCAGCAGCCCGAGGGGACAGGGGTTAGCGTACGAGCAGTACTTC
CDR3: CASSPRGQGLAYEQYF

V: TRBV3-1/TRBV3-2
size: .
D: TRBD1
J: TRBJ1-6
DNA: TGTGCCAGCAGCCCGACAGGGGCGAATTCACCCCTCCACTTT
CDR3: CASSPTGANSPLHF

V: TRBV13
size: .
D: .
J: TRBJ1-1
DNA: TGTGCCAGCAGCTTCCAAGCAGGGACTGAAGCTTTCTTT
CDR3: CASSFQAGTEAFF

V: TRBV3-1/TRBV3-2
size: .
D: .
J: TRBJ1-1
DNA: TGTGCCAGCACCCCCTCTCCCACTTCCGAAGCTTTCTTT
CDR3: CASTPSPTSEAFF

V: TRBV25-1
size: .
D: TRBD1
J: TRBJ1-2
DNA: TGTGCCAGCAGTGAATCCTGGACAGGTGGCTACACCTTC
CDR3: CASSESWTGGYTF

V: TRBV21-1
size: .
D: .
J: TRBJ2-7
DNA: TGTGCCAGCAGCCTAGCTCTGGGGGGACAGGGGATTTACGAGCAGTACTTC
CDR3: CASSLALGGQGIYEQYF

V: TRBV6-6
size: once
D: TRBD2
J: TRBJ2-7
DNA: TGTGCCAGCAGTGAGCCGGGACTAGGGATCCTCGAGCAGTACTTC
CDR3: CASSEPGLGILEQYF

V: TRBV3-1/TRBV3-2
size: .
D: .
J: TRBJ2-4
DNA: TGTGCCAGCAGCCAAGAGCCGGCGCGGGCGGTGAACATTCAGTACTTC
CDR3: CASSQEPARAVNIQYF

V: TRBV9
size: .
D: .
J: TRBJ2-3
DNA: TGTGCCAGCAGCGTAGCGGAGGGGGGGTACACAGATACGCAGTATTTT
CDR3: CASSVAEGGYTDTQYF

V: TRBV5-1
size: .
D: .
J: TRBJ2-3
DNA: TGCGCCAGCAGCTGGGAGGGCACAGATACGCAGTATTTT
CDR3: CASSWEGTDTQYF

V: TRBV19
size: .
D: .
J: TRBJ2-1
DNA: TGTGCCAGTAGTATAGATCTCGCGGGGTCCTACAATGAGCAGTTCTTC
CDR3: CASSIDLAGSYNEQFF

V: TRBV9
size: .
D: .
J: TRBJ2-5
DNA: TGTGCCAGCAGCGTTAACGCCGGAGAGACCCAGTACTTC
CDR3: CASSVNAGETQYF

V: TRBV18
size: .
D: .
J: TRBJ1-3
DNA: TGTGCCAGCTCACCACCGCAGGGGCCCCACTCTGGAAACACCATATATTTT
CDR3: CASSPPQGPHSGNTIYF

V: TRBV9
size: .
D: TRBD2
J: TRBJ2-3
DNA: TGTGCCAGCAGCGTAGATGCAGCGGGGGGAAGCACAGATACGCAGTATTTT
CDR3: CASSVDAAGGSTDTQYF

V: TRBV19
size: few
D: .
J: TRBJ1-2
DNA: TGTGCCAGTAGTAATACAGGGACTAACTATGGCTACACCTTC
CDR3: CASSNTGTNYGYTF

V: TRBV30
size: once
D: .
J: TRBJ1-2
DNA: TGTGCCTGGACAGGGGACAACTATGGCTACACCTTC
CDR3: CAWTGDNYGYTF

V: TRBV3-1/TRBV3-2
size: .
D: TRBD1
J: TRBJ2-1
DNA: TGTGCCAGCAGCCAGGGACAGGGGGCTGAGCAGTTCTTC
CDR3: CASSQGQGAEQFF